This T cell receptor beta chain emerged from a study of molecular identifiers for immune sequencing clone quantification. TCRdb redid the calling of the PCR reads with MiXCR, one entry per CDR3 protein. Of approximately 500,000 distinct CDR3 sequences in the sample, roughly a fifth were seen once. Germline CDR1 is LNHNV and CDR2 is YYDKDF (reference sequence). This CDR3 comprises 15 residues. A word on this clonotype: This sequence may be a read error, since a much larger clone differs from it by one base.

The origin of this receptor is a human donor in good health. Some libraries in this study had Jurkat cell RNA spiked in. This chain uses TRBV15 with TRBJ1-5; TRBD1 is a possible D gene (5 bases). Sequenced: naive CD8+ T cells from blood, with Jurkat cell RNA spiked in. Sample subset: FACS-sorted CD8+CD4-CCR7+CD45RA+ naive T cells. The CDR3: CTTSRPGEQNQPQHF. CDR3 in DNA: TGTACCACCAGCAGGCCGGGGGAGCAGAATCAGCCCCAGCATTTT.